This TCR beta chain was identified during a study of CD8+ T cells in alopecia areata. Treatment: oral pan-JAK inhibitor, 5-10 mg twice daily. Patients with alopecia areata provided lesional scalp punch biopsies as well as peripheral blood. This clone was seen only once. Reverse transcription of extracted RNA yielded cDNA, which provided the sequencing template. Clones were read by immunoSEQ multiplex PCR, and TCRdb kept only the in-frame ones, dropping some. The sample holds about 260,000 clones, approximately 60% seen once. The sequences come from CD4+ T cells sorted from blood, collected around week 54, from a patient treated with tofacitinib. The receptor comes from a human donor with alopecia areata.

CDR3 sequence: CASQHDSSRADTQYF. CDR3 in DNA: TGCGCCAGCCAGCACGACTCTTCGAGGGCAGATACGCAGTATTTT. The chain combines TRBV5-1 with TRBJ2-3; D is perhaps TRBD2 (5 bases). Germline V gene data show CDR1 as SGHRS and CDR2 as YFSETQ. V was trimmed by 7 bases and J by 4 bases, leaving 19 bases between them. This CDR3 contains 15 residues.